The 9 T cell receptor beta chains below all came from one sample that was sequenced in a study of blood T cell repertoires in COVID-19. Data came from immunoSEQ multiplex PCR; TCRdb stores just in-frame clones and leaves some out. The repertoire holds about 200,000 clones, with approximately 82% as singletons. The sequenced sample was peripheral blood. Source of these receptors: a human donor with acute or convalescent COVID-19. The donor label of this sample is uncertain.

For the CDR3, the DNA is TGTGCCAGCAGCGCCGGGACTAGCGGGACAACAGATACGCAGTATTTT. This sequence encodes CASSAGTSGTTDTQYF. V usage is TRBV5-4 and J usage is TRBJ2-3; 13 bases fit TRBD2. Germline lookup yields CDR1 SGHNT and CDR2 YYREEE (reference sequence). The CDR3 runs to 16 residues. V dropped 4 bases and J dropped 3; count of bases not matched to a gene: 5.

The rearrangement links TRBV14 to TRBJ1-1, with TRBD1 matching 7 bases. V shed 1 base, J shed 0 bases, and the junction held 5 bases outside the gene matches. Germline V lookup: CDR1 SGHDN, CDR2 FVKESK. CDR3 size: 16 residues. The CDR3 sequence is CASSQGRGRMNTEAFF. Here the CDR3 DNA reads TGTGCCAGCAGCCAAGGTAGGGGGCGGATGAACACTGAAGCTTTCTTT.

In this sample, this clone turned up a few times. The genes are TRBV7-2 and TRBJ2-1; 9 nucleotides agree with TRBD2. The CDR3 sequence is 16 residues long. J gave up 4 bases and V 1 base, and 5 bases lay outside the gene matches. Germline V gives CDR1 SGHTA, CDR2 FQGNSA. CDR3 residues: CASSLGGGAGYNEQFF. CDR3 sequence (DNA): TGTGCCAGCAGCTTAGGCGGGGGGGCAGGATACAATGAGCAGTTCTTC.

Here the CDR3 DNA reads TGCGCCAGCAGTGAGGGCGGGAGGGCCGGCTACAATGAGCAGTTCTTC. Amino acids: CASSEGGRAGYNEQFF. This rearrangement joins TRBV10-1 to TRBJ2-1; TRBD2 agrees at 9 bases. V lost 2 bases to trimming and J lost 3 bases; unmatched junction nucleotides: 5. Looked up from germline, CDR1 is WNHNN and CDR2 is SYGVQD (reference sequence). This CDR3 spans 16 amino acids.

The chain has TRBV28 and TRBJ1-1; 10 bases map to TRBD1. This CDR3 comprises 15 residues. Trimming took 6 bases from V and 4 from J; bases not matched to a gene: 8. Germline lookup yields CDR1 MDHEN and CDR2 SYDVKM. CDR3 nucleotide sequence: TGTGCCAGCAGACCACCCCGGACAGGGGGCACTGAAGCTTTCTTT. Translating it yields CASRPPRTGGTEAFF.

This sequence joins TRBV6-2 or TRBV6-3 and TRBJ2-7; D not resolved. The CDR3 has 12 amino acids. V shed 2 bases and J shed 7 bases, with 9 bases lying between them. In germline, CDR1 is MNHEY, CDR2 SVGEGT. The CDR3 DNA reads as TGTGCCAGCAGTTACGTTGCCGGGGAGCAGTACTTC. Translating it yields CASSYVAGEQYF.

The chain combines TRBV6-5 with TRBJ2-7, with 8 bases identical to TRBD2. V shed 4 bases and J 7 bases; nucleotides not matched to a gene: 9. The CDR3 spans 14 residues. Per germline, CDR1 MNHEY and CDR2 SVGAGI. The CDR3: CASSLSAGVGEQYF. In nucleotides, the CDR3 is TGTGCCAGCAGTTTATCAGCGGGAGTGGGTGAGCAGTACTTC.

The genes are TRBV6-5 and TRBJ1-6; 10 positions match TRBD1. Germline V gives CDR1 MNHEY, CDR2 SVGAGI. The CDR3 runs 15 residues. Trimming cost V 4 bases and J 5 bases; bases outside gene matches: 2. The CDR3 region is CASSLGQGNNSPLHF. The CDR3 coding sequence is TGTGCCAGCAGTTTGGGACAGGGGAATAATTCACCCCTCCACTTT.

The gene calls are TRBV30 and TRBJ2-7; TRBD2 matches at 10 bases. Germline CDR1 GTSNPN, CDR2 SVGIG (reference sequence). This CDR3 has 17 residues. The V and J ends lost 2 bases and 5 bases, in that order; junction bases with no gene match: 15. CDR3 loop: CAWSFNPSGSISDEQYF. CDR3 coding DNA: TGTGCCTGGAGTTTCAACCCTAGCGGGAGTATAAGCGACGAGCAGTACTTC.